What follows are 8 T cell receptor beta chains derived from one specimen sequenced in a study of T cells in Graves' hyperthyroidism and ophthalmopathy. There were TCR beta CDR3 regions amplified from RNA transcripts. When the TCR CDR3 underwent first-round RT-PCR, the HTBI primer set was used. From the multiplex PCR reads, TCRdb called clonotypes with MiXCR, one entry per CDR3 protein. Among more than 550,000 distinct CDR3 sequences listed, 15% to 20% were seen once. The sample consisted of blood. These receptor sequences come from a woman between 50 and 59 years old with Graves' hyperthyroidism that later progressed to Graves' ophthalmopathy.

The chain employs TRBV5-6 and TRBJ2-7; no clear D gene. Germline CDR1 reads SGHDT; CDR2 reads YYEEEE. The CDR3 extends over 13 amino acids. The V and J ends lost 1 base and 3 bases respectively, with 8 bases between them. In nucleotides, the CDR3 is TGTGCCAGCAGCTTGAATTCGATCTACGAGCAGTACTTC. It encodes CASSLNSIYEQYF.

This clonotype came up a few times. The rearrangement joins TRBV4-1 to TRBJ2-1; D is possibly TRBD2 (6 bases). The CDR3 sequence is 14 residues long. Germline loops: CDR1 MGHRA, CDR2 YSYEKL. Trimming removed 1 base at V and 7 bases at J, with 11 bases between. CDR3 coding DNA: TGCGCCAGCAGCCAAGCGGGGGATATGAATGAGCAGTTCTTC. As protein: CASSQAGDMNEQFF.

There are many counts of this clonotype. CDR3 DNA: TGTGCCAGCAATACGGGGGGCTACACAGATACGCAGTATTTT. Protein sequence: CASNTGGYTDTQYF. V gene TRBV11-2 combines with J gene TRBJ2-3; tentative D call: TRBD2 (7 bases). Germline-derived CDR1 and CDR2 are SGHAT and FQNNGV. This CDR3 is 14 amino acids long. V was shortened by 7 bases and J by 2 bases, with 13 bases between the two germline ends. The whole variable domain, filled in from reference TRBV11-2 and TRBJ2-3, reads EAGVAQSPRYKIIEKRQSVAFWCNPISGHATLYWYQQILGQGPKLLIQFQNNGVVDDSQLPKDRFSAERLKGVDSTLKIQPAKLEDSAVYLCASNTGGYTDTQYFGPGTRLTVL.

As regards this clonotype: Its ends do not fully match the called genes, so a read error is possible. The chain joins TRBV7-7 to TRBJ2-1; possibly TRBD1 for D (6 bases). The length of the CDR3 is 16 residues. Germline V gene data show CDR1 as SSHAT and CDR2 as FNYEAQ (reference sequence). CDR3 sequence (DNA): TGTGCTAGCAGCCTTTCAGGGGTCAGCTCCTACAATGAGCAGTTCTTC. It translates to CASSLSGVSSYNEQFF.

This chain uses TRBV4-1 with TRBJ2-1, with 9 bases lining up with TRBD1. With V trimmed by 0 bases and J by 2 bases, 5 bases remained unmatched. CDR3 length: 17 amino acids. CDR1 is MGHRA and CDR2 is YSYEKL in the germline V gene. The CDR3 here is CASSQEPGQGPYNEQFF. The CDR3 nucleotides are TGCGCCAGCAGCCAAGAGCCGGGACAGGGCCCCTACAATGAGCAGTTCTTC.

This clonotype was counted at least ten times. This chain joins TRBV4-1 and TRBJ1-1, with TRBD1 as a possible D gene (6 bases). The CDR3 totals 14 residues. From germline, CDR1 is MGHRA and CDR2 YSYEKL. V lost 2 bases, J lost 0 bases, and 7 bases lay in between. CDR3 DNA sequence: TGCGCCAGCAGCCAAACAGGGATGAACACTGAAGCTTTCTTT. Protein product: CASSQTGMNTEAFF.

The CDR3 nucleotides are TGTGCCAGCACCGTGGCTTTGCTTGAGACCCAGTACTTC. Its translation is CASTVALLETQYF. The J gene is TRBJ2-5, the V gene TRBV6-1, with D unclear. Germline V CDR1 and CDR2: MNHNS, SASEGT. The CDR3 runs 13 residues. V was cut by 7 bases and J by 5 bases, with 14 bases left in between.

This clonotype was found a few times. The chain combines TRBV6-6 with TRBJ2-2, with 12 bases fitting TRBD1. The CDR3 has 16 residues. The J segment lost 8 bases and the V segment lost 1 base, leaving 5 bases of the junction unmatched. Germline V CDR1 and CDR2: MNHNY, SVGAGI (reference sequence). Here the CDR3 reads CASSYWGQGAAGELFF. The CDR3 DNA reads TGTGCCAGCAGTTACTGGGGACAGGGGGCGGCGGGGGAGCTGTTTTTT.